These 17 T cell receptor beta chains were sequenced from one sample in a study of blood T cell repertoires in COVID-19. Profiled with immunoSEQ multiplex PCR; TCRdb holds only in-frame clones, not every one. The repertoire holds over 200,000 clones, with about 81% as singletons. Sequenced input: PBMCs or T cells enriched from blood (not recorded which). Every receptor here comes from a man in his forties who had recovered from COVID-19.

The chain employs TRBV18 and TRBJ1-2; D is ambiguous. The CDR3 has 13 amino acids. Looked up from germline, CDR1 is KGHSH and CDR2 is LQKENI. V was pared by 2 bases and J by 3 bases, with 7 bases between. CDR3 coding DNA: TGTGCCAGCTCACCAACGGGTGACTATGGCTACACCTTC. The encoded protein is CASSPTGDYGYTF.

V usage is TRBV5-1 and J usage is TRBJ2-5, with 8 positions matching TRBD1. The CDR3 covers 15 residues. Germline CDR1 reads SGHRS; CDR2 reads YFSETQ. V shed 5 bases, J shed 1 base, and the junction held 7 bases outside the gene matches. CDR3 in amino acids: CASRPGQASQETQYF. The CDR3 coding sequence is TGCGCCAGCAGGCCGGGACAGGCCAGCCAAGAGACCCAGTACTTC.

In DNA form, the CDR3 reads TGTGCCAGCAGCGTAGGCACTACAGGCTATGGCTACACCTTC. It encodes CASSVGTTGYGYTF. V gene TRBV9 combines with J gene TRBJ1-2, with D possibly matching TRBD1 (5 bases). The CDR3 runs 14 residues. V was cut by 0 bases and J by 4 bases, with 10 bases left in between. CDR1 is SGDLS, CDR2 YYNGEE, per germline.

The V gene is TRBV29-1, the J gene TRBJ1-2, with a weak D call TRBD1 (6 bases). Germline-derived CDR1 and CDR2 are SQVTM and ANQGSEA. The CDR3 loop spans 15 amino acids. V shed 2 bases and J shed 1 base, with 14 bases lying between them. Here the CDR3 DNA reads TGCAGCGTTGAATCCGGGACAACTGTTAACTATGGCTACACCTTC. This sequence encodes CSVESGTTVNYGYTF.

V usage is TRBV9 and J usage is TRBJ1-2; D may be TRBD1 (5 bases). Trimming cost V 3 bases and J 6 bases, with 18 bases left between them. CDR1 is SGDLS and CDR2 is YYNGEE in the germline V gene. The CDR3 runs to 15 residues. For the CDR3, the DNA is TGTGCCAGCAGCGAGAGGCCCAGGCAGGGTAATGGCTACACCTTC. Translating gives CASSERPRQGNGYTF.

This clone was counted only a few times. The CDR3 coding sequence is TGTGCCAGCAGCTTAGGGAACCCGGGTCTGCAGTTCTTC. As protein: CASSLGNPGLQFF. The rearrangement joins TRBV7-9 to TRBJ2-1; D ambiguous. V lost 1 base, J lost 12 bases, and 13 bases lay in between. Germline V CDR1 and CDR2: SEHNR, FQNEAQ (reference sequence). There are 13 residues in the CDR3.

The chain carries TRBV10-1 and TRBJ1-2; no clear D. The CDR3 has 14 amino acids. Trimming took off 2 bases at V and 5 bases at J, with 12 bases between the two ends. Germline V gene data show CDR1 as WNHNN and CDR2 as SYGVQD (reference sequence). The CDR3 nucleotides are TGCGCCAGCAGTGAGCGGCAGGCGCCATATGGCTACACCTTC. Amino acid sequence: CASSERQAPYGYTF.

The chain couples TRBV7-2 to TRBJ1-6; 9 nucleotides match TRBD1. The CDR3 has 15 amino acids. Germline CDR1 is SGHTA and CDR2 is FQGNSA. Losses at the gene ends were 5 bases for V and 9 bases for J; bases not matched to a gene: 8. CDR3 residues: CASSTSGTGTSPLHF. The DNA of the CDR3 is TGTGCCAGCAGCACGTCCGGGACAGGGACTTCACCCCTCCACTTT. Looking up the rest from reference TRBV7-2 and TRBJ1-6 gives the full variable domain: GAGVSQSPSNKVTEKGKDVELRCDPISGHTALYWYRQSLGQGLEFLIYFQGNSAPDKSGLPSDRFSAERTGGSVSTLTIQRTQQEDSAVYLCASSTSGTGTSPLHFGNGTRLTVT.

This chain links TRBV19 with TRBJ1-5; D remains unclear. Germline lookup yields CDR1 LNHDA and CDR2 SQIVND (reference sequence). The CDR3 contains 13 residues. V was cut by 4 bases and J by 3 bases, with 7 bases left in between. Here the CDR3 reads CASSRQNNQPQHF. The CDR3 coding sequence is TGTGCCAGTAGTAGGCAGAACAATCAGCCCCAGCATTTT.

The CDR3 nucleotides read TGTGCCAGTAGTAATCCCGGGACTCTTAACTATGGCTACACCTTC. Translated, it gives CASSNPGTLNYGYTF. V usage is TRBV19 and J usage is TRBJ1-2; TRBD1 is a possible D gene (5 bases). Germline V gene lookup returns CDR1 LNHDA and CDR2 SQIVND (reference sequence). Trimming shortened V by 4 bases and J by 1 base, and 13 bases separated the two germline ends. The CDR3 totals 15 residues.

The chain carries TRBV15 and TRBJ2-7; a possible D gene is TRBD2 (6 bases). CDR3 length equals 16 residues. V lost 3 bases, J lost 2 bases, and 17 bases lay in between. From germline, CDR1 is LNHNV and CDR2 YYDKDF (reference sequence). This chain's CDR3 is CATSSYNGGPTYEQYF. DNA of the CDR3: TGTGCCACCAGCAGCTACAACGGGGGACCCACCTACGAGCAGTACTTC.

The chain carries TRBV10-1 and TRBJ1-5; D may be TRBD1 (6 bases). The CDR3 is 16 residues long. Trimming took 0 bases from V and 4 from J, leaving 13 bases between them. Germline CDR1 is WNHNN and CDR2 is SYGVQD (reference sequence). The CDR3, as DNA: TGCGCCAGCAGTGAGTCGTCCAGGGGTGAGAATCAGCCCCAGCATTTT. The encoded protein is CASSESSRGENQPQHF.

The rearrangement uses TRBV5-5 and TRBJ1-1; D remains ambiguous. The germline gives CDR1 SGHKS, CDR2 YYEKEE (reference sequence). This CDR3 spans 13 amino acids. Trimming left V 8 bases short and J 1 base short, with 12 bases between. This CDR3 is CASELGENTEAFF. Here the CDR3 DNA reads TGTGCCAGTGAGTTAGGAGAGAACACTGAAGCTTTCTTT.

V usage is TRBV10-3 and J usage is TRBJ2-7; TRBD1 agrees at 7 bases. V shed 0 bases and J 8 bases; nucleotides not matched to a gene: 10. The germline V gene encodes CDR1 ENHRY and CDR2 SYGVKD. The CDR3 is 15 amino acids. For the CDR3, the DNA is TGTGCCATCAGTGAGTCAGGGGGCGAATGGGCTCAGCAGTACTTC. Translating gives CAISESGGEWAQQYF.

The sample holds one count of this clone. The rearrangement uses TRBV28 and TRBJ1-4, with TRBD1 matching 7 bases. Germline values: CDR1 MDHEN, CDR2 SYDVKM. V lost 2 bases and J lost 4; bases outside the gene matches: 13. This CDR3 has 18 residues. CDR3 nucleotide sequence: TGTGCCAGCAGTTTAGTACAGGGGATTAGAATAATTAATGAAAAACTGTTTTTT. Translated: CASSLVQGIRIINEKLFF. Drawing the rest from reference TRBV28 and TRBJ1-4, the complete variable domain is DVKVTQSSRYLVKRTGEKVFLECVQDMDHENMFWYRQDPGLGLRLIYFSYDVKMKEKGDIPEGYSVSREKKERFSLILESASTNQTSMYLCASSLVQGIRIINEKLFFGSGTQLSVL.

This clone has just one count. V and J are TRBV6-5 and TRBJ1-1; 8 bases match TRBD1. CDR3 length: 15 residues. Germline V lookup: CDR1 MNHEY, CDR2 SVGAGI. With 7 bases clipped from V and 0 bases from J, the junction kept 7 bases outside the gene matches. In DNA, the CDR3 is TGTGCCAGCACCCAGGGGGCGAAGATGAACACTGAAGCTTTCTTT. Translation: CASTQGAKMNTEAFF.

V is TRBV18 and J is TRBJ1-2; 7 nucleotides match TRBD1. V shed 2 bases, J shed 8 bases, and the junction held 14 bases outside the gene matches. This CDR3 is 16 amino acids long. Germline V gene sequence: CDR1 KGHSH, CDR2 LQKENI. The CDR3 is CASSPDETGPSDGYTF. The CDR3 region has the DNA TGTGCCAGCTCACCAGATGAGACAGGGCCCTCCGACGGCTACACCTTC.